This T cell receptor (beta chain) came from a study of identical twins. Study-wide points: In beta out-of-frame sequences, the excess sharing between twins was weaker.

This CDR3 comprises 14 residues. CDR1 and CDR2 (germline): LGHNA, YSLEER. The V gene lost 1 base and the J gene lost 6 bases, with 10 bases spanning the gap. This clonotype was observed a handful of times. Its antigen is undetermined. MiXCR was run by TCRdb on the 5' RACE reads, yielding one entry per CDR3 protein. The sample contains hundreds of thousands of distinct CDR3 sequences, roughly 20% of which appear only once. These same records also appear under a second study, on T cells expressing NK-cell markers. That publication notes: Questions lingered over whether expanded NKG2C+ T cell clones were HCMV-specific.

This TCR derives from a woman aged 18-29 years in good health. Sequencing was performed on PBMCs. The J gene is TRBJ2-4, the V gene TRBV4-3; no firm D call. This chain's CDR3 is CASSQVGAPNIQYF. Written as DNA, the CDR3 is TGCGCCAGCAGCCAAGTAGGAGCCCCAAACATTCAGTACTTC.